This T cell receptor beta chain derives from a study of identifying expanded T cells in peripheral blood. Trimming left V 4 bases short and J 0 bases short, with 8 bases between. The CDR3 loop spans 15 amino acids. Germline values: CDR1 SGHRS, CDR2 YFSETQ. On this clone: Its antigen is undetermined.

During the collection period, no donor immune events like infections were recorded. Method: immunoSEQ multiplex PCR; TCRdb's copy keeps in-frame clones and lacks some. The data hold around 130,000 clones, with roughly 90% observed a single time. Regarding the study as a whole: Approximately 1.1 clones differed between technical replicates, versus 16.4 and 19 over time.

Material for sequencing was blood. The J gene is TRBJ2-6, the V gene TRBV5-1; D uncertain. The TCR comes from a person aged 18 to 69 in good health. The CDR3 DNA reads TGCGCCAGCAGCCCACAATACTCTGGGGCCAACGTCCTGACTTTC. Amino acid sequence: CASSPQYSGANVLTF.